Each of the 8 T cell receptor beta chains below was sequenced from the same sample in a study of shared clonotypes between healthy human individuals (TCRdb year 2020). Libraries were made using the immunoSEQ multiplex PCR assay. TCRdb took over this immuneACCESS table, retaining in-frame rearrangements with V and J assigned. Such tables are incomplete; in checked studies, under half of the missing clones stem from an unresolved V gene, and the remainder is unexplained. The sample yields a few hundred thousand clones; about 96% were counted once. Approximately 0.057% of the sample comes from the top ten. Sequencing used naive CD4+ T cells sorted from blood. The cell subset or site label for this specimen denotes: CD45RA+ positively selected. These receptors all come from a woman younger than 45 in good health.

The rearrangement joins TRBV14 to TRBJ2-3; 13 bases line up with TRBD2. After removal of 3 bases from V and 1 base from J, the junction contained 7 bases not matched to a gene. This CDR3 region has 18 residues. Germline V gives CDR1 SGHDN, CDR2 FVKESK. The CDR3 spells CASSHPGLAGVGTDTQYF. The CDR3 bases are TGTGCCAGCAGCCACCCAGGACTAGCGGGAGTTGGCACAGATACGCAGTATTTT.

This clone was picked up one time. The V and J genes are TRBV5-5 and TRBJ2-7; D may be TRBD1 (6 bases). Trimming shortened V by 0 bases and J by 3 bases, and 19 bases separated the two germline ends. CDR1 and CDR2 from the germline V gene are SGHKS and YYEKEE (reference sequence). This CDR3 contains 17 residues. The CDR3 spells CASSLGPPGQGLYEQYF. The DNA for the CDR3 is TGTGCCAGCAGCTTGGGACCTCCGGGACAAGGACTCTACGAGCAGTACTTC.

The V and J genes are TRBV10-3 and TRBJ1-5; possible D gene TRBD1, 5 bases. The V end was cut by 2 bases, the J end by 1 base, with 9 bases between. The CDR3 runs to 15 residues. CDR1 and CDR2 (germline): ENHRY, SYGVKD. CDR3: CAISEKEGSNQPQHF. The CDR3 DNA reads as TGTGCCATCAGTGAGAAGGAGGGGAGCAATCAGCCCCAGCATTTT.

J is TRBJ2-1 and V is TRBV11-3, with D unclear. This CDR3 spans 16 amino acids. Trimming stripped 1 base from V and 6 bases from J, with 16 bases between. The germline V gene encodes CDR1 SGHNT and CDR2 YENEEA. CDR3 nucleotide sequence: TGTGCCAGCAGCTTAGTCTTTTCCAGAAGTTCCAATGAGCAGTTCTTC. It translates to CASSLVFSRSSNEQFF.

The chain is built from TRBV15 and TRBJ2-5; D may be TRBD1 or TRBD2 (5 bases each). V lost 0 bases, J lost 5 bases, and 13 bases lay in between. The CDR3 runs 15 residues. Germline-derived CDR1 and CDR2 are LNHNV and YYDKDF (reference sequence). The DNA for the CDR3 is TGTGCCACCAGCAGAGATACTGGGGGTTATGAGACCCAGTACTTC. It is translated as CATSRDTGGYETQYF.

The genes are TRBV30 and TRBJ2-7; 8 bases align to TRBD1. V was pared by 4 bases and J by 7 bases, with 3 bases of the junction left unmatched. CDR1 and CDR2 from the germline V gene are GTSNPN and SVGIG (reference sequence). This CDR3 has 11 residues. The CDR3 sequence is CAWMTGEEQYF. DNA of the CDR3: TGTGCCTGGATGACAGGGGAAGAGCAGTACTTC. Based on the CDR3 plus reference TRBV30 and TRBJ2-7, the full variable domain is SQTIHQWPATLVQPVGSPLSLECTVEGTSNPNLYWYRQAAGRGLQLLFYSVGIGQISSEVPQNLSASRPQDRQFILSSKKLLLSDSGFYLCAWMTGEEQYFGPGTRLTVT.

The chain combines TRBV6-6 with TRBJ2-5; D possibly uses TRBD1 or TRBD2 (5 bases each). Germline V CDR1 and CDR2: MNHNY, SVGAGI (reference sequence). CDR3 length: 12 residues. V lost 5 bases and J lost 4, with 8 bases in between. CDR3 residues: CASSEGRETQYF. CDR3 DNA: TGTGCCAGCAGTGAGGGGAGAGAGACCCAGTACTTC.

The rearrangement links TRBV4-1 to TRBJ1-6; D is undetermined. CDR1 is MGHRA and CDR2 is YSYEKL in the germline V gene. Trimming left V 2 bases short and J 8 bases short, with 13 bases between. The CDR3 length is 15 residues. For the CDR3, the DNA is TGCGCCAGCAGCCAACGGTCTTTACGGGATTCACCCCTCCACTTT. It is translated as CASSQRSLRDSPLHF.